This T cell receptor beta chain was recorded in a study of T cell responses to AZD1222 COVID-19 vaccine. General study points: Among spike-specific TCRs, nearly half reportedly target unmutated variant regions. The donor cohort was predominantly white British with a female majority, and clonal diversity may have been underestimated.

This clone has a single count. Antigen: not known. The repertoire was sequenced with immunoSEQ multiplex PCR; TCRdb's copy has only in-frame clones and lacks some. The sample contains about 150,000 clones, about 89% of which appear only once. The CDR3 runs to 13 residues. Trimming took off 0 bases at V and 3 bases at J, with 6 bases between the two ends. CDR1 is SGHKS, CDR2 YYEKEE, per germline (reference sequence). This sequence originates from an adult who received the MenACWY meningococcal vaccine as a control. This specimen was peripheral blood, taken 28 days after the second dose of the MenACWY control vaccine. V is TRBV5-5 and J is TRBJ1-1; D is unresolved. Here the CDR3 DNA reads TGTGCCAGCAGCTTGGCCGACGACACTGAAGCTTTCTTT. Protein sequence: CASSLADDTEAFF.